Each of the 8 T cell receptor beta chains below was sequenced from the same sample in a study of cytomegalovirus exposure and HLA in healthy donors (dated by TCRdb to 2015 to 2018). Library creation used the immunoSEQ multiplex PCR assay. A mixture of 60 forward primers for TCR Vbeta segments and 13 reverse primers for TCR Jbeta segments was used in the multiplex PCR. The immuneACCESS repertoire file appears here via TCRdb, limited to in-frame rearrangements. These files lack a portion of the clones; in checked studies, under half of the deficit traces to unresolved V genes, and the cause of the others is not known. The sample includes just over 150,000 clones, with 86% observed a single time. The top ten clones comprise under 2.5% of the sample. The specimen sequenced was PBMCs. Every receptor here comes from a woman between 18 and 29 years old in good health and CMV-seronegative.

In regard to this clone: The same CDR3 arises from other DNA sequences in this sample as well. Here the CDR3 reads CASTQTGTDTGELFF. As DNA, the CDR3 is TGTGCCAGCACACAGACCGGGACAGACACCGGGGAGCTGTTTTTT. V usage is TRBV9 and J usage is TRBJ2-2, with TRBD1 matching over 7 bases. The CDR3 runs to 15 residues. CDR1 is SGDLS, CDR2 YYNGEE, per germline. The V and J ends lost 6 bases and 3 bases, in that order; junction bases with no gene match: 8.

The chain employs TRBV2 and TRBJ1-2; 9 nucleotides line up with TRBD1. J lost 8 bases, V lost 8 bases, and 6 bases had no gene match. Germline loops: CDR1 SNHLY, CDR2 FYNNEI. The CDR3 consists of 12 residues. In nucleotides, the CDR3 is TGTGCCAGCGGGGGGACAGGGATCGGCTACACCTTC. This codes for CASGGTGIGYTF.

The J gene is TRBJ1-2, the V gene TRBV7-2; D remains unclear. CDR1 is SGHTA and CDR2 is FQGNSA in the germline V gene. V dropped 5 bases and J dropped 1 base, with 11 bases sitting between them. The CDR3 has 14 amino acids. Here the CDR3 DNA reads TGTGCCAGCAGCCAAACCGGGAGTAACTATGGCTACACCTTC. Translation: CASSQTGSNYGYTF. The whole variable domain, remainder taken from reference TRBV7-2 and TRBJ1-2, is GAGVSQSPSNKVTEKGKDVELRCDPISGHTALYWYRQSLGQGLEFLIYFQGNSAPDKSGLPSDRFSAERTGGSVSTLTIQRTQQEDSAVYLCASSQTGSNYGYTFGSGTRLTVV.

V usage is TRBV6-6 and J usage is TRBJ1-4; maybe TRBD1 (6 bases). Per the germline V gene, CDR1 is MNHNY and CDR2 is SVGAGI (reference sequence). Trimming cost V 7 bases and J 4 bases, with 13 bases left between them. The CDR3 consists of 14 residues. CDR3 sequence reads: CASTPRDNNEKLFF. In DNA form, the CDR3 reads TGTGCCAGCACCCCAAGGGACAATAATGAAAAACTGTTTTTT.

The chain combines TRBV30 with TRBJ1-1; TRBD1 aligns across 8 bases. V lost 2 bases to trimming and J lost 1 base; unmatched junction nucleotides: 9. The CDR3 runs to 16 residues. Germline V gene lookup returns CDR1 GTSNPN and CDR2 SVGIG (reference sequence). This CDR3 reads CAWSPTGVVWNTEAFF. In DNA form, the CDR3 reads TGTGCCTGGAGTCCGACAGGGGTGGTCTGGAACACTGAAGCTTTCTTT.

This clone was detected only a few times. The chain uses TRBV7-9 and TRBJ2-3; D gene unclear. The CDR3 consists of 14 residues. The V gene's germline CDR1 is SEHNR and CDR2 FQNEAQ (reference sequence). The V gene lost 1 base and the J gene lost 5 bases, with 10 bases spanning the gap. The CDR3, as DNA: TGTGCCAGCAGCTTAGGAGGTAGAGGAGATACGCAGTATTTT. Its protein is CASSLGGRGDTQYF.

V is TRBV19 and J is TRBJ2-7; tentative D call: TRBD1 (5 bases). CDR1 is LNHDA and CDR2 is SQIVND in the germline V gene (reference sequence). CDR3 length equals 15 residues. The V and J ends lost 4 bases and 3 bases respectively, with 16 bases between them. CDR3: CASSTQGASLYEQYF. The CDR3 nucleotides read TGTGCCAGTAGTACCCAGGGCGCGAGCCTCTACGAGCAGTACTTC.

This clone was found once. The rearrangement joins TRBV29-1 to TRBJ2-1; TRBD2 might be the D (5 bases). CDR1 SQVTM and CDR2 ANQGSEA come from the germline V gene. The CDR3 contains 15 residues. With 6 bases removed from V and 0 bases from J, the gap between germline ends came to 15 bases. The CDR3 nucleotides read TGCAGCGTCTCCCCCGCCGGACTCTCCTACAATGAGCAGTTCTTC. Its protein product is CSVSPAGLSYNEQFF.